These 27 T cell receptor beta chains were all obtained from the same sample, sequenced in a study of T-cell memory formation after mild COVID-19. TCRdb reanalysed the 5' RACE reads using MiXCR and keeps one entry per CDR3 protein. The data contain around 250,000 distinct CDR3 sequences, around 15% of them seen just once; the ten biggest clones take up roughly 25%. The sequencing input was PBMCs or a T cell subset sorted from them (not recorded which). The receptors originated from a man aged 18 to 35 who had mild COVID-19 (a few samples of this study predate the infection). Cell type and time point are not known.

V is TRBV7-9 and J is TRBJ1-2; no definite D call. Germline V lookup: CDR1 SEHNR, CDR2 FQNEAQ (reference sequence). The CDR3 is made up of 14 amino acids. V shed 0 bases and J shed 3 bases, with 8 bases lying between them. CDR3 amino acids: CASSLALGYYGYTF. The CDR3 DNA sequence: TGTGCCAGCAGCTTAGCGCTCGGATACTATGGCTACACCTTC.

The gene calls are TRBV6-2 or TRBV6-3 and TRBJ2-7; D is undetermined. V lost 8 bases, J lost 3 bases, and 17 bases lay in between. This CDR3 has 14 amino acids. Germline V gene sequence: CDR1 MNHEY, CDR2 SVGEGT. The chain's CDR3 is CASSDGVKFYEQYF. As DNA, the CDR3 is TGTGCCAGCTCGGACGGAGTTAAGTTCTACGAGCAGTACTTC.

The chain employs TRBV27 and TRBJ1-1; D remains unclear. The CDR3 has 15 residues. Trimming shortened V by 5 bases and J by 2 bases, and 15 bases separated the two germline ends. Per germline, CDR1 MNHEY and CDR2 SMNVEV (reference sequence). The CDR3 DNA reads TGTGCCAGCAGTCCCCACAGCTTACTAAACACTGAAGCTTTCTTT. Its protein is CASSPHSLLNTEAFF.

This clonotype occurred a few times. This chain connects TRBV6-2 or TRBV6-3 to TRBJ1-6, with D uncertain. CDR1 MNHEY and CDR2 SVGEGT come from the germline V gene. CDR3 size: 13 residues. The V gene lost 2 bases and the J gene lost 9 bases, with 8 bases spanning the gap. The DNA of the CDR3 is TGTGCCAGCAGTTACCCGGCAGTTTCACCCCTCCACTTT. It codes for CASSYPAVSPLHF.

This clonotype was picked up one time. The rearrangement uses TRBV2 and TRBJ1-2; TRBD1 matches 8 bases. Germline V gene lookup returns CDR1 SNHLY and CDR2 FYNNEI. After removal of 6 bases from V and 7 bases from J, the junction contained 13 bases not matched to a gene. The CDR3 consists of 15 residues. CDR3 sequence (DNA): TGTGCCAGCAGCCCTTTACAGGGGGTTGAGTTTGGCTACACCTTC. Translation gives CASSPLQGVEFGYTF.

The sample holds a few counts of this clonotype. The chain carries TRBV12-2 and TRBJ1-1. TRBV12-2 is given as a pseudogene. CDR3 length: 8 residues. The CDR3 region has the DNA TGTGCAAGTCGCTTCCCTTTCTTT. It yields the protein CASRFPFF.

This clonotype was observed many times. This chain links TRBV7-3 with TRBJ2-3, with a possible D match to TRBD1 (7 bases). From germline, CDR1 is SGHTA and CDR2 FQGTGA. Deletions cut 2 bases from V and 3 bases from J, with 18 bases between. The CDR3 extends over 17 amino acids. CDR3 sequence reads: CASSLFVAEGATDTQYF. CDR3 DNA: TGTGCCAGCAGCTTATTCGTTGCGGAGGGGGCGACAGATACGCAGTATTTT.

This clonotype was counted between two and nine times. CDR3 sequence (DNA): TGTGCCAGCAGTTCACTAGCGGGACATCGCGAGACCCAGTACTTC. Translating it yields CASSSLAGHRETQYF. V usage is TRBV6-2 or TRBV6-3 and J usage is TRBJ2-5; TRBD2 aligns across 10 bases. This CDR3 region has 15 residues. V dropped 4 bases and J dropped 5; count of bases not matched to a gene: 7. Germline V gives CDR1 MNHEY, CDR2 SVGEGT.

This clonotype was seen a single time. The CDR3 DNA follows: TGTGCCAGCAGCCTCGGAAATTCAGGAGAGACCCAGTACTTC. This translates into CASSLGNSGETQYF. The chain links TRBV14 to TRBJ2-5, with D unresolved. The germline V and J ends were trimmed by 4 bases and 4 bases, with 13 bases remaining between them. There are 14 residues in the CDR3. CDR1 is SGHDN, CDR2 FVKESK, per germline. Looking up the rest from reference TRBV14 and TRBJ2-5 gives the full variable domain: EAGVTQFPSHSVIEKGQTVTLRCDPISGHDNLYWYRRVMGKEIKFLLHFVKESKQDESGMPNNRFLAERTGGTYSTLKVQPAELEDSGVYFCASSLGNSGETQYFGPGTRLLVL.

This clonotype was seen a handful of times. In nucleotides, the CDR3 is TGTGCCAGCAGCTGGGGGGGAGGTGGCGGAAACACCATATATTTT. It translates to CASSWGGGGGNTIYF. The V call is TRBV7-2, the J call TRBJ1-3, with D maybe TRBD1 (5 bases). Deletions cut 4 bases from V and 4 bases from J, with 14 bases between. Per the germline V gene, CDR1 is SGHTA and CDR2 is FQGNSA. The CDR3 is 15 residues long. The full variable domain, with the rest looked up from reference TRBV7-2 and TRBJ1-3, is GAGVSQSPSNKVTEKGKDVELRCDPISGHTALYWYRQSLGQGLEFLIYFQGNSAPDKSGLPSDRFSAERTGGSVSTLTIQRTQQEDSAVYLCASSWGGGGGNTIYFGEGSWLTVV.

J is TRBJ2-5 and V is TRBV4-3, with TRBD1 matching 11 bases. The germline gives CDR1 LGHNA, CDR2 YSLEER. After removal of 4 bases from V and 5 bases from J, the junction contained 6 bases not matched to a gene. CDR3 length equals 15 residues. In DNA form, the CDR3 reads TGCGCCAGCAGCCTCGGACAGGGGGCGAGGGAGACCCAGTACTTC. Its translation: CASSLGQGARETQYF.

This clonotype turned up a few times. The J gene is TRBJ2-7, the V gene TRBV5-5, with D possibly called TRBD1 or TRBD2 (5 bases each). The CDR3 totals 15 residues. Germline loops: CDR1 SGHKS, CDR2 YYEKEE (reference sequence). Between the trimmed V and J ends, which lost 4 bases and 6 bases, there was a span of 20 bases. The CDR3 nucleotides read TGTGCCAGCAGCCACCGGGACCCCCCGTCGGGCGAGCAGTACTTC. It is translated as CASSHRDPPSGEQYF.

This clonotype appeared a few times. This sequence joins TRBV7-2 and TRBJ2-7, with 11 nucleotides matching TRBD1. Germline V CDR1 and CDR2: SGHTA, FQGNSA. V shed 4 bases and J 6 bases; nucleotides not matched to a gene: 11. CDR3 length: 16 residues. Here the CDR3 reads CASSWNTGTGGSEQYF. The CDR3 DNA follows: TGTGCCAGCAGCTGGAACACCGGGACAGGGGGTTCCGAGCAGTACTTC.

The genes are TRBV7-9 and TRBJ1-1, with D possibly TRBD1 on 5 matching bases. The CDR3 consists of 14 residues. Germline V gene data show CDR1 as SEHNR and CDR2 as FQNEAQ (reference sequence). The germline V and J ends were trimmed by 5 bases and 11 bases, with 21 bases remaining between them. The DNA of the CDR3 is TGTGCCAGCAGCCAAGGGCTATACGGGGGAGAGGCTTTCTTT. It is translated as CASSQGLYGGEAFF.

The J gene is TRBJ2-5, the V gene TRBV27; the match to TRBD2 covers 12 bases. Germline V gene data show CDR1 as MNHEY and CDR2 as SMNVEV (reference sequence). The ends lost 4 bases at V and 5 bases at J; junction bases unmatched: 5. CDR3 length: 15 residues. The CDR3 DNA follows: TGTGCCAGCAGTTCCCGACTAGCGGGGGCTGAGACCCAGTACTTC. It translates to CASSSRLAGAETQYF.

The chain links TRBV29-1 to TRBJ2-3; TRBD2 agrees at 9 bases. Germline CDR1 SQVTM, CDR2 ANQGSEA. J was trimmed by 5 bases and V by 7 bases; bases with no gene match: 10. This CDR3 spans 14 amino acids. The CDR3 spells CSAVRGGAGDTQYF. DNA for the CDR3: TGCAGCGCCGTTCGCGGGGGGGCGGGAGATACGCAGTATTTT.

This clonotype appeared a few times. The chain recombines TRBV11-2 with TRBJ2-3, with D tentatively TRBD2 (5 bases). From germline, CDR1 is SGHAT and CDR2 FQNNGV. CDR3 length equals 13 residues. V lost 4 bases, J lost 3 bases, and 8 bases lay in between. CDR3 residues: CASSWRSTDTQYF. In DNA, the CDR3 is TGTGCCAGCAGCTGGAGGTCGACAGATACGCAGTATTTT.

The chain carries TRBV11-2 and TRBJ2-5; D might be TRBD1 or TRBD2, each matching 5 bases. The CDR3 is 16 residues long. Germline V CDR1 and CDR2: SGHAT, FQNNGV. V shed 5 bases and J shed 1 base, with 17 bases lying between them. The CDR3 loop reads CASSRGKLSLQETQYF. The CDR3 DNA is TGTGCCAGCAGCCGGGGCAAACTGAGCCTCCAAGAGACCCAGTACTTC.

V is TRBV6-5 and J is TRBJ1-2; unclear D gene. CDR3 length: 14 residues. The V and J ends lost 7 bases and 4 bases respectively, with 16 bases between them. Germline lookup yields CDR1 MNHEY and CDR2 SVGAGI. CDR3 nucleotide sequence: TGTGCCAGCAAATCCCCCGGGGTTCCCTATGGCTACACCTTC. Its translation: CASKSPGVPYGYTF.

This clonotype was observed a few times. V usage is TRBV5-1 and J usage is TRBJ2-7; D remains unclear. V lost 1 base and J 3 bases, leaving 8 bases between the germline ends. Germline loops: CDR1 SGHRS, CDR2 YFSETQ. The length of the CDR3 is 13 residues. CDR3 protein: CASSLRGFYEQYF. In DNA, the CDR3 is TGCGCCAGCAGCTTGCGCGGCTTCTACGAGCAGTACTTC.

In this sample, this clonotype turned up a few times. This rearrangement joins TRBV19 to TRBJ2-1; D is possibly TRBD2 (5 bases). CDR1 is LNHDA, CDR2 SQIVND, per germline (reference sequence). V lost 1 base, J lost 9 bases, and 16 bases lay in between. The CDR3 is 15 amino acids. DNA for the CDR3: TGTGCCAGTAGTATAGCCCCCACTAGATACCTTGAGCAGTTCTTC. Amino acid sequence: CASSIAPTRYLEQFF.

The CDR3 DNA follows: TGTGCCAGCAATGCAGGGGGGGAGCTGTTTTTT. It specifies CASNAGGELFF. The chain recombines TRBV6-5 with TRBJ2-2, with a possible D match to TRBD1 (5 bases). The CDR3 totals 11 residues. Germline V lookup: CDR1 MNHEY, CDR2 SVGAGI. V gave up 7 bases and J gave up 8 bases, with 8 bases separating them.

The genes are TRBV4-2 and TRBJ1-5; D might be TRBD1 (6 bases). The CDR3 sequence is 18 residues long. V lost 3 bases, J lost 0 bases, and 18 bases lay in between. Per germline, CDR1 LGHNA and CDR2 YNFKEQ. The CDR3 protein is CASSQIGGVAYSNQPQHF. The CDR3, as DNA: TGTGCCAGCAGCCAGATAGGGGGGGTGGCTTATAGCAATCAGCCCCAGCATTTT.

The V gene is TRBV29-1, the J gene TRBJ2-3, with a weak D call TRBD1 (6 bases). CDR1 is SQVTM and CDR2 is ANQGSEA in the germline V gene. The CDR3 consists of 13 residues. The V end lost 3 bases, the J end lost 1 base, and 8 bases lay between the germline ends. CDR3 DNA: TGCAGCGTTGAGTCAGGGGGCACAGATACGCAGTATTTT. Amino acids: CSVESGGTDTQYF.

This clonotype was seen repeatedly, ten times or more. The rearrangement links TRBV7-3 to TRBJ2-2, with D tentatively TRBD2 (5 bases). The germline V and J ends were trimmed by 5 bases and 1 base, with 14 bases remaining between them. The CDR3 consists of 16 residues. The germline V gene encodes CDR1 SGHTA and CDR2 FQGTGA. The CDR3 is CASSPFGELNTGELFF. Here the CDR3 DNA reads TGTGCCAGCAGCCCCTTCGGGGAGCTGAACACCGGGGAGCTGTTTTTT.

In this sample, this clonotype turned up many times. The rearrangement uses TRBV12-3 or TRBV12-4 and TRBJ1-2; no clear D gene. This CDR3 region has 12 residues. V was shortened by 0 bases and J by 10 bases, with 9 bases between the two germline ends. The CDR3 DNA sequence: TGTGCCAGCAGTTTAGCGGATGGGGACTACACCTTC. This sequence encodes CASSLADGDYTF.

This clonotype was detected only a few times. The rearrangement links TRBV6-2 or TRBV6-3 to TRBJ1-2; no definite D call. The CDR3 is made up of 14 amino acids. Between the trimmed V and J ends, which lost 3 bases and 5 bases, there was a span of 13 bases. The germline V gene has CDR1 MNHEY and CDR2 SVGEGT. The CDR3: CASSYTWNKYGYTF. The CDR3 DNA sequence: TGTGCCAGCAGTTATACCTGGAATAAATATGGCTACACCTTC.